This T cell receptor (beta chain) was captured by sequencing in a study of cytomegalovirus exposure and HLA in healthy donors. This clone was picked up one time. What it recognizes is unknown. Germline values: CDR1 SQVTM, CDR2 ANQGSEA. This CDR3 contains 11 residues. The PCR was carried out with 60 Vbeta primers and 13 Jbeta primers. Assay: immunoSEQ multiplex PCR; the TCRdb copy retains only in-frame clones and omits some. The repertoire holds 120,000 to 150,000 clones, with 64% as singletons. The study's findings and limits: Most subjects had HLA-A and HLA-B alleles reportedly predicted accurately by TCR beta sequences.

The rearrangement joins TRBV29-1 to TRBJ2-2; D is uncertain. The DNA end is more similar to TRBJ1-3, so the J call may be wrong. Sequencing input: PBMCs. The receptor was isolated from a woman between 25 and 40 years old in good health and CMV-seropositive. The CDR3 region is CSAEEGSAIYF. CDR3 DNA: TGCAGCGCCGAGGAGGGAAGCGCCATATATTTT.